The rows below give T cell receptor beta chains drawn from one sample of a study of blood T cell repertoires in COVID-19. Sequencing used immunoSEQ multiplex PCR; TCRdb keeps in-frame clones, though not all of them. The data hold fewer than 500,000 clones, with approximately 90% observed a single time. The sequenced material came from peripheral blood. Receptors were obtained from a young man with COVID-19, enrolled during active disease. CDR3s include the opening cysteine and the closing phenylalanine or tryptophan. A D gene is named only where the DNA matches it firmly. Clone size, where shown, is once, few, many, or a class for clones that have expanded.

j_call d_call clone_size v_call cdr3_aa cdr3_nt
TRBJ1-1 NA NA TRBV5-5 CASSLAWAGNTEAFF TGTGCCAGCAGCTTGGCCTGGGCGGGGAACACTGAAGCTTTCTTT
TRBJ1-5 NA NA TRBV6-6 CASSYSGEPQHF TGTGCCAGCAGTTACTCCGGTGAGCCCCAGCATTTT
TRBJ2-1 TRBD1 NA TRBV12-3/TRBV12-4 CASSRQGIEQFF TGTGCCAGCAGTCGACAGGGGATCGAGCAGTTCTTC
TRBJ2-7 NA NA TRBV14 CASSQTDTYEQYF TGTGCCAGCAGCCAGACGGACACCTACGAGCAGTACTTC
TRBJ2-3 NA NA TRBV7-9 CASSAQGDTQYF TGTGCCAGCAGCGCTCAGGGGGATACGCAGTATTTT
TRBJ2-1 TRBD2 NA TRBV23-1 CASRGESGAYNEQFF TGCGCCAGCCGGGGGGAGAGCGGGGCTTACAATGAGCAGTTCTTC
TRBJ2-7 TRBD1 NA TRBV6-5 CASSYDRDYEQYF TGTGCCAGCAGTTACGACAGGGACTACGAGCAGTACTTC
TRBJ2-7 NA once TRBV18 CASSPPGGGHYEQYF TGTGCCAGCTCACCTCCAGGCGGGGGCCACTACGAGCAGTACTTC
TRBJ2-6 NA NA TRBV2 CASSEGGAAGANVLTF TGTGCCAGCAGTGAAGGGGGCGCCGCTGGGGCCAACGTCCTGACTTTC
TRBJ2-3 TRBD2 NA TRBV7-9 CASSLDPSGGEQYF TGTGCCAGCAGCTTAGATCCTAGCGGGGGGGAGCAGTATTTT
TRBJ2-3 NA NA TRBV6-5 CASSLRQSTDTQYF TGTGCCAGCAGTTTGAGACAGAGCACAGATACGCAGTATTTT
TRBJ1-5 TRBD1 NA TRBV19 CASSIGDRAHF TGTGCCAGTAGTATTGGGGACAGGGCCCATTTT
TRBJ2-3 TRBD2 NA TRBV7-8 CASSLDLLAGNTDTQYF TGTGCCAGCAGCTTAGACTTACTAGCGGGTAACACAGATACGCAGTATTTT
TRBJ2-1 TRBD1 NA TRBV29-1 CSAPQGAEQFF TGCAGCGCCCCCCAGGGGGCGGAACAGTTCTTC
TRBJ1-1 NA NA TRBV5-8 CASSFRGRGTEAFF TGTGCCAGCAGCTTTCGTGGCAGAGGGACTGAAGCTTTCTTT
TRBJ2-3 NA NA TRBV24-1 CATSDLRDREPAGPDTQYF TGTGCCACCAGTGATTTGCGGGATCGCGAGCCTGCGGGCCCAGATACGCAGTATTTT